This T cell receptor (beta chain) appears in the sequencing data of a study of T-cell memory formation after mild COVID-19. Overall study context: TCR clusters were mostly confined to one donor each. Study-wide results and caveats: Pre-infection memory already had some responding clones, implying cross-reactive memory joined. For contracting clones, CD4+ ones sat mainly in CM and EM, CD8+ in EMRA. Clones contracting across day 15 to 85 had a balanced CD4/CD8 profile; later expanding clones leaned CD4+.

Trimming pared 0 bases from V and 3 bases from J, leaving 12 bases between. The CDR3 loop spans 16 amino acids. This clonotype was observed a few times. What it binds is unknown. From the 5' RACE reads, TCRdb called clonotypes with MiXCR, one entry per CDR3 protein. The table lists about 130,000 distinct CDR3 sequences, about 18% of them singletons. Sequencing was performed on PBMCs or a T cell subset sorted from them (not recorded which). The clonotype was recovered from a man aged 18 to 30 who had mild COVID-19 (a few samples of this study predate the infection). Cell type and time point are not known. V gene TRBV23-1 combines with J gene TRBJ1-5; unclear D gene. TRBV23-1 is assigned to the ORF class and has an uncertain function. CDR3 in amino acids: CASSQSVRLSNQPQHF. The CDR3 nucleotides read TGCGCCAGCAGTCAATCTGTCCGACTGTCCAATCAGCCCCAGCATTTT.